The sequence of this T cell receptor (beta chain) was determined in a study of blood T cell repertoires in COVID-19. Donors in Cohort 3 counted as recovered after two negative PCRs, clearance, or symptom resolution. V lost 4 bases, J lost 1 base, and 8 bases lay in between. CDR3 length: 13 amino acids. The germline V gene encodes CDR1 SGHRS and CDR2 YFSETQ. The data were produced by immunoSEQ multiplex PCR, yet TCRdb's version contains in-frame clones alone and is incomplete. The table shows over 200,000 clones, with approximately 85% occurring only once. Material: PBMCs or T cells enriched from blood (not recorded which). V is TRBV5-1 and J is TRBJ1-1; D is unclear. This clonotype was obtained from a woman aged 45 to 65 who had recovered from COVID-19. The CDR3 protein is CASSQDGNTEAFF. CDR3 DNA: TGCGCCAGCAGCCAGGATGGGAACACTGAAGCTTTCTTT.